The 3 T cell receptor beta chains listed next were all sequenced from one sample in a study of blood T cells in healthy people across ages. The second PCR ran about 6 to 12 cycles with a sample-barcoded 5' primer and J-beta primers. Using its own MiXCR run on the 5' RACE reads, TCRdb lists one record per CDR3 protein. This repertoire shows around 1.5 million distinct CDR3 sequences, roughly 40% found once; its top ten account for 7.9%. The sample consisted of blood. These receptors originate from a woman younger than 35 in good health.

This chain links TRBV6-5 with TRBJ1-1, with TRBD1 matching over 9 bases. The CDR3 has 15 residues. V lost 1 base and J lost 1; bases outside the gene matches: 1. CDR1 is MNHEY, CDR2 SVGAGI, per germline. CDR3 sequence: CASSYWGQGNTEAFF. The CDR3 nucleotides read TGTGCCAGCAGTTACTGGGGACAGGGGAACACTGAAGCTTTCTTT.

This sequence joins TRBV7-2 and TRBJ2-7; TRBD2 matches 12 bases. V lost 0 bases and J lost 0; bases outside the gene matches: 3. CDR3 length: 17 residues. CDR1 is SGHTA, CDR2 FQGNSA, per germline. The CDR3 region is CASSLATSGGYSYEQYF. The CDR3 coding sequence is TGTGCCAGCAGCTTAGCGACTAGCGGGGGCTACTCCTACGAGCAGTACTTC.

V is TRBV3-1 and J is TRBJ1-1; D is perhaps TRBD1 (5 bases). Germline V CDR1 and CDR2: LGHDT, YNNKEL (reference sequence). The ends were cut back, 4 bases at V and 5 bases at J, with 14 bases in the middle. This CDR3 comprises 14 residues. This CDR3 reads CASSPHGARTEAFF. The CDR3 coding sequence is TGTGCCAGCAGCCCTCACGGGGCGAGGACTGAAGCTTTCTTT. Complete variable domain (other parts from reference TRBV3-1 and TRBJ1-1): DTAVSQTPKYLVTQMGNDKSIKCEQNLGHDTMYWYKQDSKKFLKIMFSYNNKELIINETVPNRFSPKSPDKAHLNLHINSLELGDSAVYFCASSPHGARTEAFFGQGTRLTVV.